These T cell receptor beta chains were read from a single sample in a study of blood T cell repertoires in COVID-19. Data came from immunoSEQ multiplex PCR; TCRdb stores just in-frame clones and leaves some out. The sample contains 60,000 to 85,000 clones, 89% of which appear only once. Sequencing was carried out using peripheral blood. The receptors were gathered from a woman aged 45-65 years with active COVID-19. CDR3s include the opening cysteine and the closing phenylalanine or tryptophan. The D gene is left open where the match is weak. Size values are once, few and many counts, or a class for expanded clones, and some rows have none.

d_call	clone_size	v_call	j_call	cdr3_nt	cdr3_aa
TRBD2	NA	TRBV27	TRBJ2-1	TGTGCCACCCGGCGACTGGCGGGGGGCCAGGTCTACAATGAGCAGTTCTTC	CATRRLAGGQVYNEQFF
TRBD1	NA	TRBV2	TRBJ2-1	TGTGCCAGCAGTGAACTGGTGGACAGGACTTACAATGAGCAGTTCTTC	CASSELVDRTYNEQFF
TRBD1	NA	TRBV4-1	TRBJ1-2	TGCGCCAGCAGGCCACAGGGGGGAGACTATGGCTACACCTTC	CASRPQGGDYGYTF
NA	NA	TRBV24-1	TRBJ2-7	TGTGCCACCAGAGCTAACGGAGGCTCGTACGAGCAGTACTTC	CATRANGGSYEQYF
TRBD1	few	TRBV27	TRBJ1-2	TGTGCCAGCAGTCCCGGGGACAGGGTAGTCCGCGGCTACACCTTC	CASSPGDRVVRGYTF
NA	NA	TRBV5-6	TRBJ1-1	TGTGCCAGCAGCCGCTTAACAGGTCCCTTGATGAACACTGAAGCTTTCTTT	CASSRLTGPLMNTEAFF
NA	NA	TRBV29-1	TRBJ2-6	TGCAGCGTGACAGGCAGCTCTGGGGCCAACGTCCTGACTTTC	CSVTGSSGANVLTF
NA	NA	TRBV21-1	TRBJ1-5	TGTGCCAGCAGCAGGGGGAGACAGGGGGATCAGCCCCAGCATTTT	CASSRGRQGDQPQHF
NA	NA	TRBV3-1/TRBV3-2	TRBJ2-5	TGTGCCAGCAGCCAAGATCTCGAGAGGGGGAAGACCCAGTACTTC	CASSQDLERGKTQYF
NA	few	TRBV9	TRBJ2-1	TGTGCCAGCAGCCCAAGGGGGTACAATGAGCAGTTCTTC	CASSPRGYNEQFF
TRBD1	NA	TRBV7-9	TRBJ1-2	TGTGCCAGCAGCTTCCTCTCAGGGGGCACTGGCTACACCTTC	CASSFLSGGTGYTF
TRBD2	NA	TRBV4-1	TRBJ2-7	TGCGCCAGCAGCCAAGAAGGGTTGGTGGGGACTAGATCCTACGAGCAGTACTTC	CASSQEGLVGTRSYEQYF
TRBD2	once	TRBV3-1/TRBV3-2	TRBJ2-1	TGTGCCAGCAGCCAAGGACTAGCGGGAGAATGGGAGCAGTTCTTC	CASSQGLAGEWEQFF
TRBD1	NA	TRBV19	TRBJ1-1	TGTGCCAGTAGTATAGATGGACAGGGGATAACTTTCTTT	CASSIDGQGITFF
NA	NA	TRBV19	TRBJ2-3	TGTGCCAGTAGTATTGCCACTAGTGCCGATACGCAGTATTTT	CASSIATSADTQYF
TRBD2	NA	TRBV5-1	TRBJ2-3	TGCGCCAGCAGCTTGGAGGTCGTTCTAGCGGGGCACACAGATACGCAGTATTTT	CASSLEVVLAGHTDTQYF
TRBD1	NA	TRBV29-1	TRBJ2-2	TGCAGCGCACGGACAGGGGGCAACACCGGGGAGCTGTTTTTT	CSARTGGNTGELFF
NA	NA	TRBV3-1/TRBV3-2	TRBJ1-1	TGTGCCAGCAGCCAAGGGACAAGTAACACTGAAGCTTTCTTT	CASSQGTSNTEAFF
NA	NA	TRBV5-6	TRBJ2-7	TGTGCCAGCAGCTTGGGGACAGTCCTTTCCTACGAGCAGTACTTC	CASSLGTVLSYEQYF
TRBD2	NA	TRBV28	TRBJ2-1	TGTGCCAGCACCCCTGGGGGACTAGCGGAAGACAATGAGCAGTTCTTC	CASTPGGLAEDNEQFF
TRBD1	NA	TRBV10-3	TRBJ2-7	TGTGCCATCAGTGGGGGACAGGGGGCGAACTACGAGCAGTACTTC	CAISGGQGANYEQYF
NA	NA	TRBV12-5	TRBJ1-1	TGTGCTAGTGGTTTGGGAGCTGCGGGAACTGAAGCTTTCTTT	CASGLGAAGTEAFF
TRBD2	NA	TRBV5-4	TRBJ2-5	TGTGCCAGCAGCTCTAGCGGCCTGTACCAAGAGACCCAGTACTTC	CASSSSGLYQETQYF
NA	NA	TRBV30	TRBJ1-2	TGTGCCTGGAGTGTCCCCGCCAGATACTATGGCTACACCTTC	CAWSVPARYYGYTF
TRBD1	NA	TRBV27	TRBJ2-2	TGTGCCAGCACCCCGCCCAGGGGGCTATACACCGGGGAGCTGTTTTTT	CASTPPRGLYTGELFF
TRBD2	NA	TRBV5-1	TRBJ2-2	TGCGCCAGCAGCTTGGAAGCGGGAGTATCCACCGGGGAGCTGTTTTTT	CASSLEAGVSTGELFF
NA	NA	TRBV19	TRBJ2-2	TGTGCCAGTAGTGTCAGGGCCACCGGGGAGCTGTTTTTT	CASSVRATGELFF
NA	NA	TRBV5-1	TRBJ1-4	TGCGCCAGCAGAATTAGGGGGACTGAAAAACTGTTTTTT	CASRIRGTEKLFF
NA	once	TRBV25-1	TRBJ1-2	TGTGCCAGCAGCGGATGGAGAAGGAGAGATATGGGAGGGTATGGCTACACCTTC	CASSGWRRRDMGGYGYTF
TRBD2	NA	TRBV18	TRBJ2-5	TGTGCCAGCTCACCCTTAGCGGGAGCCAGAGAGACCCAGTACTTC	CASSPLAGARETQYF
TRBD1	NA	TRBV12-5	TRBJ1-1	TGTGCTAGTGGCAGGGACAGGGCGGGCGCTGAAGCTTTCTTT	CASGRDRAGAEAFF
TRBD2	NA	TRBV19	TRBJ2-5	TGTGCCAGTAGTATAGTGGGAGGGAAAGAGACCCAGTACTTC	CASSIVGGKETQYF
NA	once	TRBV5-1	TRBJ2-7	TGCGCCAGCAGCTTGGGGGCCCGATTCTCCTACGAGCAGTACTTC	CASSLGARFSYEQYF
TRBD2	NA	TRBV7-3	TRBJ2-3	TGTGCCAGCAGCGCCTATGGACTAGCGGGAGATACGCAGTATTTT	CASSAYGLAGDTQYF
NA	NA	TRBV14	TRBJ1-4	TGTGCCAGCAGCCAAGATAAAGCAGGGGCGAGAGAAAAACTGTTTTTT	CASSQDKAGAREKLFF
TRBD1	NA	TRBV6-5	TRBJ1-6	TGTGCCAGCAGGGACAGGGGGAATTCACCCCTCCACTTT	CASRDRGNSPLHF
TRBD2	NA	TRBV28	TRBJ2-7	TGTGCCAGCAGTCAACCCCCGGGAGGCGAGCAGTACTTC	CASSQPPGGEQYF
NA	NA	TRBV5-4	TRBJ1-1	TGTGCCAGCAGCCCTCTTGGCAGATCTGAAGCTTTCTTT	CASSPLGRSEAFF
NA	NA	TRBV27	TRBJ1-1	TGTGCCAGCAGGTCACTTCCGGCCGGGACTGAAGCTTTCTTT	CASRSLPAGTEAFF
NA	NA	TRBV5-4	TRBJ2-1	TGTGCCAGCAGCGGCGTCACTAGTCCCTCCGACAATGAGCAGTTCTTC	CASSGVTSPSDNEQFF
NA	NA	TRBV10-3	TRBJ1-4	TGTGCCATCAGTGATACGGCAGGGCGGGAAAAACTGTTTTTT	CAISDTAGREKLFF
NA	NA	TRBV21-1	TRBJ2-5	TGTGCCAGCAGCAAAGATGGACTAGCGGGAGAAAGGGAGACCCAGTACTTC	CASSKDGLAGERETQYF
NA	NA	TRBV7-7	TRBJ1-4	TGTGCTAGCAGCTTGGGACTTAATGAAAAACTGTTTTTT	CASSLGLNEKLFF
NA	NA	TRBV5-1	TRBJ2-7	TGCGCCAGCAGCCTGGGAGCCGGCTACGAGCAGTACTTC	CASSLGAGYEQYF
TRBD2	NA	TRBV5-1	TRBJ2-7	TGCGCCAGCAGCTTTGTTTTAGCGGGAGGCTCCTCCTACGAGCAGTACTTC	CASSFVLAGGSSYEQYF
TRBD1	NA	TRBV6-5	TRBJ1-5	TGTGCCAGCAGTCCAACAGGGGGCGCGGGGCAGCCCCAGCATTTT	CASSPTGGAGQPQHF
TRBD1	NA	TRBV7-7	TRBJ2-3	TGTGCTAGCAGCCTGGGACAGGGGGTCGATACGCAGTATTTT	CASSLGQGVDTQYF
NA	NA	TRBV18	TRBJ1-5	TGTGCCAGCTCACCAATGGCCTCAGATCAGCCCCAGCATTTT	CASSPMASDQPQHF
TRBD2	NA	TRBV19	TRBJ2-7	TGTGCCAGTAGTAAATGGGGGGGTTGGAGCGAGCAGTACTTC	CASSKWGGWSEQYF
TRBD2	NA	TRBV7-3	TRBJ2-7	TGTGCCAGCAGCTACGGACTAGCGGGAGACGAGCAGTACTTC	CASSYGLAGDEQYF
TRBD2	NA	TRBV19	TRBJ2-1	TGTGCCAGTAGTCCCCGAGGCGGGGGGTCCTTCTACAATGAGCAGTTCTTC	CASSPRGGGSFYNEQFF
TRBD2	NA	TRBV11-3	TRBJ2-2	TGTGCCAGCAGCTTAAAAGCGGGAGTGGCCACCGGGGAGCTGTTTTTT	CASSLKAGVATGELFF
NA	once	TRBV6-5	TRBJ1-4	TGTGCCAGCACCCCGGCCGAGGGTAGGAGGGAAAAACTGTTTTTT	CASTPAEGRREKLFF
NA	NA	TRBV27	TRBJ1-6	TGTGCCAGCAGTTTTGAGGGCGGCCATAATTCACCCCTCCACTTT	CASSFEGGHNSPLHF
TRBD2	NA	TRBV27	TRBJ2-1	TGTGCCAGCAGTACACTAGCGGAATACAATGAGCAGTTCTTC	CASSTLAEYNEQFF
TRBD2	NA	TRBV6-5	TRBJ2-1	TGTGCCAGCAGTTACCAGCGGGAGAGGGGTGAGCAGTTCTTC	CASSYQRERGEQFF
NA	NA	TRBV27	TRBJ1-5	TGTGCCAGCAGTTTATTCGTGAATCAGCCCCAGCATTTT	CASSLFVNQPQHF